The sequence of this T cell receptor (beta chain) was determined in a study of Ad26.COV2.S vaccination and SARS-CoV-2 variants. Overall study: Ad26.COV2.S arm of COV1001 included the donor.

The repertoire was sequenced with immunoSEQ multiplex PCR; TCRdb's copy has only in-frame clones and lacks some. The sample holds about 350,000 clones; more than 85% are singletons and the top ten take roughly 5%. Germline CDR1 is KGHSY and CDR2 is FQNENV. The CDR3 is made up of 14 amino acids. V lost 5 bases and J lost 7; bases outside the gene matches: 10. Treatment defined: roughly 18 received Ad26.COV2.S at low or high dose, single or two shots; about 5 received placebo; per-sample allocation not given. The samples were gathered on day 63 after the first injection of vaccine or placebo. Whoever gave the sample was an adult aged 18-55 years in Boston. Immunization relied on an Ad26 vector, which expressed Wuhan-strain SARS-CoV-2 spike.

The J gene is TRBJ1-1, the V gene TRBV16; 7 bases agree with TRBD1. The sequencing used peripheral blood, collected in a trial of Ad26.COV2.S vaccine versus placebo. The TCR comes from a person aged 18-65 years who received the Ad26.COV2.S COVID-19 vaccine or a placebo. The CDR3 reads CASSMEGQGDEAFF. The CDR3 DNA is TGTGCCAGCAGCATGGAGGGGCAGGGGGATGAAGCTTTCTTT.